The 22 T cell receptor beta chains listed next were all sequenced from one sample in a study of cytomegalovirus exposure and HLA in healthy donors. Using immunoSEQ multiplex PCR, the repertoire was profiled, and TCRdb retains in-frame clones only, with some absent. The profile shows 280,000 or so clones, over 75% of them singletons. The sequencing sample was made of PBMCs. These receptors all come from a woman under 30 in good health and CMV-seronegative.

This rearrangement joins TRBV6-5 to TRBJ1-5; D not resolved. The CDR3 runs to 15 residues. Per germline, CDR1 MNHEY and CDR2 SVGAGI. Trimming took 4 bases from V and 0 from J, leaving 10 bases between them. The CDR3 protein is CASSLKRDSNQPQHF. The CDR3 coding sequence is TGTGCCAGCAGTTTAAAGAGGGATAGCAATCAGCCCCAGCATTTT.

The chain combines TRBV7-3 with TRBJ2-3; 9 nucleotides align to TRBD1. The V gene's germline CDR1 is SGHTA and CDR2 FQGTGA. The length of the CDR3 is 17 residues. V shed 2 bases, J shed 1 base, and the junction held 7 bases outside the gene matches. CDR3 sequence (DNA): TGTGCCAGCAGCTTAGAATCACAGGGGGCGGGCACAGATACGCAGTATTTT. This sequence encodes CASSLESQGAGTDTQYF.

This clone was counted once. The chain carries TRBV4-2 and TRBJ2-7; D may be TRBD2 (6 bases). V lost 0 bases and J lost 2, with 11 bases in between. This CDR3 has 15 amino acids. Germline loops: CDR1 LGHNA, CDR2 YNFKEQ. The CDR3 DNA reads as TGTGCCAGCAGCCAAGAGGGAGGTGAAACCTACGAGCAGTACTTC. Translation: CASSQEGGETYEQYF.

The rearrangement links TRBV27 to TRBJ2-7; 9 nucleotides agree with TRBD1. Germline loops: CDR1 MNHEY, CDR2 SMNVEV (reference sequence). This CDR3 region has 14 residues. Trimming removed 5 bases from V and 4 bases from J; junction bases left unmatched: 6. This chain's CDR3 is CASSPGTGKYEQYF. The CDR3 DNA is TGTGCCAGCAGTCCAGGGACAGGGAAGTACGAGCAGTACTTC.

The V call is TRBV5-1, the J call TRBJ2-2, with D unresolved. The CDR3 spans 16 residues. Trimming removed 0 bases at V and 0 bases at J, with 9 bases between. Germline-derived CDR1 and CDR2 are SGHRS and YFSETQ. For the CDR3, the DNA is TGCGCCAGCAGCTTGGAAGGCGGAACGAACACCGGGGAGCTGTTTTTT. This translates into CASSLEGGTNTGELFF.

V is TRBV28 and J is TRBJ2-1; D may be TRBD2 (5 bases). The CDR3 loop spans 13 amino acids. Trimming took 7 bases from V and 4 from J, leaving 11 bases between them. Germline CDR1 and CDR2: MDHEN and SYDVKM. The CDR3: CASTQTGYNEQFF. The CDR3 nucleotides are TGTGCCAGCACCCAGACGGGGTACAATGAGCAGTTCTTC.

This chain connects TRBV7-3 to TRBJ1-4, with D unclear. This CDR3 comprises 13 residues. The V end was cut by 0 bases, the J end by 8 bases, with 7 bases between. CDR1 and CDR2 from the germline V gene are SGHTA and FQGTGA. As DNA, the CDR3 is TGTGCCAGCAGCTTAACTCGGAGGGAAAAACTGTTTTTT. Residues: CASSLTRREKLFF.

The J gene is TRBJ2-1, the V gene TRBV1; TRBD2, the table's D call, was not compared with the DNA. TRBV1 is a known pseudogene. The CDR3 has 18 amino acids. The CDR3 reads CTSSHTYGLGVTMYEQFF. CDR3 coding DNA: TGCACCAGCAGCCACACATACGGACTAGGGGTTACAATGTATGAGCAGTTCTTC.

The V gene is TRBV28, the J gene TRBJ2-5, with D perhaps matching TRBD1 (6 bases). V lost 6 bases to trimming and J lost 4 bases, with 15 bases between them. The CDR3 runs 14 residues. Germline CDR1 and CDR2: MDHEN and SYDVKM. The CDR3 is CASSPYRVRETQYF. Here the CDR3 DNA reads TGTGCCAGCAGCCCTTACAGGGTGCGAGAGACCCAGTACTTC.

The chain combines TRBV2 with TRBJ2-7; D remains unclear. The CDR3 loop spans 11 amino acids. Trimming took off 8 bases at V and 5 bases at J, with 10 bases between the two ends. Germline V gene sequence: CDR1 SNHLY, CDR2 FYNNEI. CDR3 amino acids: CASDSGDEQYF. CDR3 nucleotides: TGTGCCAGCGATTCCGGAGACGAGCAGTACTTC.

This chain connects TRBV7-3 to TRBJ2-7; a possible D gene is TRBD1 (6 bases). Germline-derived CDR1 and CDR2 are SGHTA and FQGTGA. V shed 0 bases and J shed 3 bases, with 9 bases lying between them. The CDR3 sequence is 14 residues long. For the CDR3, the DNA is TGTGCCAGCAGCTTAACAGGGGGTGGCTACGAGCAGTACTTC. Translating it yields CASSLTGGGYEQYF.

This chain uses TRBV11-2 with TRBJ1-2; no reliable D call. The CDR3 length is 12 residues. The V gene's germline CDR1 is SGHAT and CDR2 FQNNGV. Trimming pared 5 bases from V and 9 bases from J, leaving 13 bases between. The chain's CDR3 is CASSLRALSYTF. In DNA form, the CDR3 reads TGTGCCAGCAGCCTGAGGGCCCTTAGCTACACCTTC.

This sequence joins TRBV21-1 and TRBJ2-7; no check of the table's D call, TRBD2, against the DNA was made. TRBV21-1 constitutes a pseudogene. This CDR3 has 17 residues. In DNA, the CDR3 is TGTGCCAGCAGCAAAGTGGGTCGACTAGCGGGTTCCTACGAGCAGTACTTC. Protein product: CASSKVGRLAGSYEQYF.

The chain joins TRBV11-3 to TRBJ2-1; D not certain. Trimming pared 5 bases from V and 1 base from J, leaving 12 bases between. The germline V gene encodes CDR1 SGHNT and CDR2 YENEEA. The CDR3 length is 15 residues. DNA of the CDR3: TGTGCCAGCAGCGTAGGGTTCGGGTCCTACAATGAGCAGTTCTTC. This codes for CASSVGFGSYNEQFF.

The J gene is TRBJ2-7, the V gene TRBV27; TRBD1 matches 10 bases. CDR3 length: 17 residues. The V gene's germline CDR1 is MNHEY and CDR2 SMNVEV (reference sequence). V was clipped by 6 bases and J by 2 bases; unmatched bases: 13. CDR3 in amino acids: CASRPGTGDPFPYEQYF. As DNA, the CDR3 is TGTGCCAGCAGGCCCGGGACAGGGGACCCTTTCCCCTACGAGCAGTACTTC.

The CDR3 sequence is CASSPVPSGKETQYF. CDR3 nucleotides: TGTGCCAGCAGCCCTGTCCCTAGCGGGAAAGAGACCCAGTACTTC. This chain links TRBV11-3 with TRBJ2-5; 9 bases agree with TRBD2. The CDR3 length is 15 residues. J gave up 3 bases and V 5 bases, and 7 bases lay outside the gene matches. CDR1 is SGHNT, CDR2 YENEEA, per germline.

This rearrangement joins TRBV4-3 to TRBJ2-5; 7 bases are shared with TRBD2. J was trimmed by 4 bases and V by 4 bases; bases with no gene match: 6. CDR3 length: 14 amino acids. Germline CDR1 is LGHNA and CDR2 is YSLEER. CDR3 region: CASSRNPGGETQYF. CDR3 DNA: TGCGCCAGCAGCCGGAACCCGGGAGGAGAGACCCAGTACTTC.

V usage is TRBV28 and J usage is TRBJ1-2, with D perhaps matching TRBD1 (6 bases). This CDR3 is built from 14 residues. The germline V and J ends were trimmed by 5 bases and 5 bases, with 15 bases remaining between them. Looked up from germline, CDR1 is MDHEN and CDR2 is SYDVKM. The CDR3 protein is CASSLGGGRYGYTF. The CDR3 DNA reads as TGTGCCAGCAGTCTAGGGGGGGGCCGGTATGGCTACACCTTC.

The chain uses TRBV6-5 and TRBJ2-7; 8 nucleotides align to TRBD1. The CDR3 is 14 residues long. CDR1 and CDR2 (germline): MNHEY, SVGAGI. The J segment lost 2 bases and the V segment lost 6 bases, leaving 6 bases of the junction unmatched. The CDR3 coding sequence is TGTGCCAGCAGACCGGGACAGGTACCCTACGAGCAGTACTTC. Translation gives CASRPGQVPYEQYF.

The gene calls are TRBV5-4 and TRBJ2-7, with 13 bases aligning to TRBD2. Trimming took 4 bases from V and 2 from J; bases not matched to a gene: 3. The CDR3 is made up of 15 amino acids. The germline V gene has CDR1 SGHNT and CDR2 YYREEE (reference sequence). In nucleotides, the CDR3 is TGTGCCAGCAGCGAAGGACTAGCGGGAGCCTACGAGCAGTACTTC. Its translation is CASSEGLAGAYEQYF.

The chain is built from TRBV27 and TRBJ2-7; 8 bases are a match to TRBD2. The germline V gene has CDR1 MNHEY and CDR2 SMNVEV (reference sequence). J lost 3 bases, V lost 2 bases, and 3 bases had no gene match. The CDR3 covers 14 residues. The CDR3 DNA sequence: TGTGCCAGCAGTTTAAGCGGGAGAAACTACGAGCAGTACTTC. Its translation is CASSLSGRNYEQYF.

This clone showed up just a few times. CDR3 coding DNA: TGTGCCAGCAGCCCAGCAGGGATTCGAGAAAAACTGTTTTTT. This gives the protein CASSPAGIREKLFF. The chain employs TRBV13 and TRBJ1-4, with D perhaps matching TRBD1 (5 bases). Germline-derived CDR1 and CDR2 are PRHDT and FYEKMQ (reference sequence). V gave up 5 bases and J gave up 8 bases, with 15 bases separating them. This CDR3 has 14 residues. Full variable domain (missing parts from reference TRBV13 and TRBJ1-4): AAGVIQSPRHLIKEKRETATLKCYPIPRHDTVYWYQQGPGQDPQFLISFYEKMQSDKGSIPDRFSAQQFSDYHSELNMSSLELGDSALYFCASSPAGIREKLFFGSGTQLSVL.